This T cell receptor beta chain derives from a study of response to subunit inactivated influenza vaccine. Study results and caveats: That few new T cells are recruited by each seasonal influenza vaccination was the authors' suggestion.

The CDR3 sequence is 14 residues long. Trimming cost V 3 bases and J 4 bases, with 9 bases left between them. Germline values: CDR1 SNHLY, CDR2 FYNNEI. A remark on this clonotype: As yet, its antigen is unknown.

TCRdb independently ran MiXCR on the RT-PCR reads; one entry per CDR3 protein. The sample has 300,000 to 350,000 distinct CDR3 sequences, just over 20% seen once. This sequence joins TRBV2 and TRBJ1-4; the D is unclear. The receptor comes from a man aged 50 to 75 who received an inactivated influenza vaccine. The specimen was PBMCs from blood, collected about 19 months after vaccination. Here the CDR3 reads CASSDSIFNEKLFF. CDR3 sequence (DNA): TGTGCCAGCAGTGACAGCATCTTTAATGAAAAACTGTTTTTT. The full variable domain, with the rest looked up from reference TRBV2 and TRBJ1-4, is EPEVTQTPSHQVTQMGQEVILRCVPISNHLYFYWYRQILGQKVEFLVSFYNNEISEKSEIFDDQFSVERPDGSNFTLKIRSTKLEDSAMYFCASSDSIFNEKLFFGSGTQLSVL.